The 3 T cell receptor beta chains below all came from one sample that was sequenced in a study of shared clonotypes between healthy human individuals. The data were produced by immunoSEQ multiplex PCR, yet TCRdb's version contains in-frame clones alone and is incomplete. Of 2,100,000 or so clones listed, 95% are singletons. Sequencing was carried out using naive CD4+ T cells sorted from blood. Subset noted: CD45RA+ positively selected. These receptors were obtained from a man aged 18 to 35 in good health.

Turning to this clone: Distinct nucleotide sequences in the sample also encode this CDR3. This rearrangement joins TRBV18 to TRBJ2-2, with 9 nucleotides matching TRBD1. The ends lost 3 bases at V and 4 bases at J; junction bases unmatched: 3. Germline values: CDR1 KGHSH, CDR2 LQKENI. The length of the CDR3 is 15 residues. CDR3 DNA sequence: TGTGCCAGCTCACCGGGACAGGGCGCCACCGGGGAGCTGTTTTTT. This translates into CASSPGQGATGELFF. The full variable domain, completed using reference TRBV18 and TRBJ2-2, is NAGVMQNPRHLVRRRGQEARLRCSPMKGHSHVYWYRQLPEEGLKFMVYLQKENIIDESGMPKERFSAEFPKEGPSILRIQQVVRGDSAAYFCASSPGQGATGELFFGEGSRLTVL.

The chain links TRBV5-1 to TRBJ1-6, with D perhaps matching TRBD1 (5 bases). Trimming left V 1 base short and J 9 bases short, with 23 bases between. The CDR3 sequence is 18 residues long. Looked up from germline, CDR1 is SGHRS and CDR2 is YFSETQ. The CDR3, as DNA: TGCGCCAGCAGCTTGTTAGTTAGGGACTCGTCCCCTAGTTCACCCCTCCACTTT. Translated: CASSLLVRDSSPSSPLHF.

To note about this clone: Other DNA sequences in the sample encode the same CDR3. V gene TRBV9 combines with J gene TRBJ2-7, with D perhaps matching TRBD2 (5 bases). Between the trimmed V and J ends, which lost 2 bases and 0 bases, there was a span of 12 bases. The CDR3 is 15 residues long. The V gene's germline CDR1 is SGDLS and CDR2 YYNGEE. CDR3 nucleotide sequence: TGTGCCAGCAGCGTCGGACTGGAGTCCTCCTACGAGCAGTACTTC. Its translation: CASSVGLESSYEQYF.